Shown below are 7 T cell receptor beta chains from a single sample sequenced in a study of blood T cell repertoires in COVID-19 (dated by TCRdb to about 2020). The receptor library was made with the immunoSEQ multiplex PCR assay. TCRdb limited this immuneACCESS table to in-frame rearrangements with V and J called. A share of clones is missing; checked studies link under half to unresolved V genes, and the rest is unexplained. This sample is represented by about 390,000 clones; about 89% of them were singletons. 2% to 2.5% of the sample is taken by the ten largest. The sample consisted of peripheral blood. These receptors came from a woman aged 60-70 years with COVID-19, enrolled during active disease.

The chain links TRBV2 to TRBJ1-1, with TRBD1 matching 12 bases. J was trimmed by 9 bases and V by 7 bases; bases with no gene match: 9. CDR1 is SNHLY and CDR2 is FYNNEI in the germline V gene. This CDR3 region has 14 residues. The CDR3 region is CASNPTGTGGKAFF. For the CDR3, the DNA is TGTGCCAGCAACCCGACGGGGACAGGGGGCAAAGCTTTCTTT.

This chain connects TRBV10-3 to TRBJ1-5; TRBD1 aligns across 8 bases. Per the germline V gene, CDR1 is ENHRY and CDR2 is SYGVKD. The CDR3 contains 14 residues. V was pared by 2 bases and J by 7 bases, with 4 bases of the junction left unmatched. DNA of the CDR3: TGTGCCATCAGTGAGGGACAGGGTAGGCAGCCCCAGCATTTT. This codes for CAISEGQGRQPQHF.

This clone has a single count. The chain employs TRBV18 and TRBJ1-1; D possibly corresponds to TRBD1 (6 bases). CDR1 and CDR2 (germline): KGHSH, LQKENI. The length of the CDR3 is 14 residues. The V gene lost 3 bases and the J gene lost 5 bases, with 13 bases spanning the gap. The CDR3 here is CASSPYRALTEAFF. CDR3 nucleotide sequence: TGTGCCAGCTCACCTTACAGGGCGCTAACTGAAGCTTTCTTT.

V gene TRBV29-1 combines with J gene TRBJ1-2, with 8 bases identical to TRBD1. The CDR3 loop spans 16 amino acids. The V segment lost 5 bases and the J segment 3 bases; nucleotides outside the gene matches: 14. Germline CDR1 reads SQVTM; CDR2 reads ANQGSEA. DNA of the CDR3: TGCAGCGTTCCGGGACAGGATTTTGGAAAAGACTATGGCTACACCTTC. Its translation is CSVPGQDFGKDYGYTF.

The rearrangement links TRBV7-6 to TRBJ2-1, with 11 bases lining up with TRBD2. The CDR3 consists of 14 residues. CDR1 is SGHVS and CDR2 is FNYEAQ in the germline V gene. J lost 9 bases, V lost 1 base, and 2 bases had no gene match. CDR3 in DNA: TGTGCCAGCAGCTTAGTAGCGGGGGGGCCTGAGCAGTTCTTC. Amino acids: CASSLVAGGPEQFF. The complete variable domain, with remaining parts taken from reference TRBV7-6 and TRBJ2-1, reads GAGVSQSPRYKVTKRGQDVALRCDPISGHVSLYWYRQALGQGPEFLTYFNYEAQQDKSGLPNDRFSAERPEGSISTLTIQRTEQRDSAMYRCASSLVAGGPEQFFGPGTRLTVL.

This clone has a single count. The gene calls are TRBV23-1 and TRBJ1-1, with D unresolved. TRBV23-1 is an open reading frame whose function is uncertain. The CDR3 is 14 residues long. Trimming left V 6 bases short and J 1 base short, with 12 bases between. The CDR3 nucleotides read TGCGCCAGCAGCTCCCGGGTAAAGAACACTGAAGCTTTCTTT. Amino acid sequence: CASSSRVKNTEAFF.

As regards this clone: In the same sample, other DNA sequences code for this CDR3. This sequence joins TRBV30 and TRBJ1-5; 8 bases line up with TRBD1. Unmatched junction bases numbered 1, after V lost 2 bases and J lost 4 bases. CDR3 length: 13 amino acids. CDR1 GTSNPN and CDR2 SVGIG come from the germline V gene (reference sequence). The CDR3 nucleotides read TGTGCCTGGAGTCGACAGGGGAATCAGCCCCAGCATTTT. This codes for CAWSRQGNQPQHF.